This entry features one T cell receptor beta chain sequence. Its antigen is undetermined. The data were taken from a study of OX40 agonist ivuxolimab in advanced cancers. About the study: From 23 to 79 years was the age range, with a mean of roughly 64 years, and over 70% were male.

V was shortened by 4 bases and J by 3 bases, with 17 bases between the two germline ends. Germline CDR1 and CDR2: SGHRS and YFSETQ. This CDR3 spans 15 amino acids. The data were produced by immunoSEQ multiplex PCR, yet TCRdb's version contains in-frame clones alone and is incomplete. The sample holds about 70,000 clones; more than 75% are singletons and the top ten take 6.5% to 7.5%. General study points: Expanded clones tended on average to be more numerous among CD8+ T cells than CD4+.

Samples were taken at baseline and on day 1 of cycles 4 and 7. The source is an adult with an advanced solid tumor such as melanoma, head and neck, liver or kidney cancer. Sequenced material: CD4+ or CD8+ T cells sorted from blood, taken in a trial of the OX40 agonist ivuxolimab. The V and J genes are TRBV5-1 and TRBJ2-7, with a possible D match to TRBD1 (5 bases). The CDR3 nucleotides read TGCGCCAGCAGCCCCTCTCTGGCAGGGCACTACGAGCAGTACTTC. Encoded protein: CASSPSLAGHYEQYF.